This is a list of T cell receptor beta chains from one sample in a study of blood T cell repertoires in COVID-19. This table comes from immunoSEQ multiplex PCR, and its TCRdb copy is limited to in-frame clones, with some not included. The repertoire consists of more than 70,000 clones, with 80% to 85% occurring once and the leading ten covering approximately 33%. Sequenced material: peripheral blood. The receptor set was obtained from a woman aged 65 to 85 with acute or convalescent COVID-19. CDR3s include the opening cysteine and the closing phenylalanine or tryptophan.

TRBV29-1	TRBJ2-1	CSTIAGGSYNEQFF
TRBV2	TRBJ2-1	CASSYLDTGNEQFF
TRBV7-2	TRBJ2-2	CASSALAANTGELFF
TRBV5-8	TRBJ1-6	CASRRHRGSSPLHF
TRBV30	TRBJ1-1	CAWSYGTANTEAFF
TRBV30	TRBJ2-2	CAWSNQGTGELFF
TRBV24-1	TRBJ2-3	CATSDSDTGADTQYF
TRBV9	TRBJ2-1	CASSLGLSYNEQFF
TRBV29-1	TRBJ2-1	CSAQTAGANNEQFF
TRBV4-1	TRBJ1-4	CASSRRQGNEKLFF
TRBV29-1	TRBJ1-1	CSVPDRVGTEAFF
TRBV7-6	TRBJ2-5	CASSLAWGGVNQETQYF
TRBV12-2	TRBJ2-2	CANEATGASHRELFF
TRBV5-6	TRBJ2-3	CASMVFTSSTDTQYF
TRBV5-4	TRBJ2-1	CASSMDRYGNEQFF
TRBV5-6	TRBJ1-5	CASSQTGSNQPQHF
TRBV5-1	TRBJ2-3	CASSLGGTGLGDTQYF
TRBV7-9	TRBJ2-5	CASSLNGNNMETQYF
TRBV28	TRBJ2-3	CASSRKGRGDTQYF
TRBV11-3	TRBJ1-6	CASSLYRDSPLHF
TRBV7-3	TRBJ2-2	CASSWGLDTGELFF
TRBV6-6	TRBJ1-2	CASSYSGTSYGYTF
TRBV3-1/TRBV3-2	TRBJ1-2	CASSTRQSLISGYTF
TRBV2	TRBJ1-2	CASRSTATNYGYTF
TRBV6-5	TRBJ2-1	CASNRRGLAGNEQFF
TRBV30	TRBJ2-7	CACRGSYEQYF
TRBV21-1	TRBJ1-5	CASSNRQGGSNQPQHF
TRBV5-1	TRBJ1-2	CASRVAAANYGYTF
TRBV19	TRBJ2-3	CASSPGRPNTDTQYF
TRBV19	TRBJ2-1	CASSAGTSRYNEQFF
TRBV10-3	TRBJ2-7	CATSRGRGEQYF
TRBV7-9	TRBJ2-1	CASSLAGGRVYNEQFF
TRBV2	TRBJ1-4	CASSELIQGYEKLFF
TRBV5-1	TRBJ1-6	CASSRAYNSPLHF
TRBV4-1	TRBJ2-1	CASSPTSGTYNEQFF
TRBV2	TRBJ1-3	CASSEATGAGNTIYF
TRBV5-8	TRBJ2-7	CASSLLYRGLRSYEQYF
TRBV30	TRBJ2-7	CAWSVASGSYEQYF
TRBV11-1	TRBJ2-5	CASSLSETSQETQYF
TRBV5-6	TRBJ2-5	CASSPWQGSGTQETQYF
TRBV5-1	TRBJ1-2	CASSLDLDRVYGYTF
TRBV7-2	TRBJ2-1	CASSSLYQGGEQFF
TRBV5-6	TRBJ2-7	CASSPGLAGYEQYF
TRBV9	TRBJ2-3	CTSSGRIAGGEPDTQYF
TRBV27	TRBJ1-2	CASSFRGAGPNYGYTF
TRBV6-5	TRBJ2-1	CASRASGANEQFF
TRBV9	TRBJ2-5	CASSVGLALQETQYF
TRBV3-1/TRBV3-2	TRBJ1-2	CASSQGEAGSDYGYTF
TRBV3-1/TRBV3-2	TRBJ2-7	CASSQRHGTSTSAIYEQYF
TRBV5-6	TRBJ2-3	CATGRLAGVGTTDTQYF
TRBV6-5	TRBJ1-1	CAGIYRGREDTEAFF
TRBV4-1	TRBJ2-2	CASSQEWREGIGELFF
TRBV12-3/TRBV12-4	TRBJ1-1	CASSLVGDTEAFF
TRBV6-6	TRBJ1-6	CASKEDSFWGSSPLHF